The 27 T cell receptor beta chains below were found in one sample sequenced in a study of shared clonotypes between healthy human individuals. Naive CD8 cells were CD45RO-negative, positively selected for CCR7, excluding terminally differentiated effector memory CD45RA+ cells. Profiling relied on immunoSEQ multiplex PCR, and the TCRdb table lists in-frame clones only, not all of them. The sample shows some 2.1 million clones, roughly 95% of them seen only once. Specimen: naive CD8+ T cells from PBMCs. The origin of the receptors is a young man in good health. Some clones in this sample may be carry-over from other donors' samples.

The chain has TRBV7-9 and TRBJ2-7, with TRBD1 as a possible D gene (6 bases). Germline lookup yields CDR1 SEHNR and CDR2 FQNEAQ (reference sequence). V was cut by 5 bases and J by 2 bases, with 25 bases left in between. This CDR3 contains 18 residues. CDR3 sequence: CASSPLRGSQATPYEQYF. CDR3 nucleotides: TGTGCCAGCAGCCCGCTGAGGGGGTCGCAGGCGACTCCCTACGAGCAGTACTTC.

The rearrangement joins TRBV2 to TRBJ2-1; 7 bases are shared with TRBD2. Germline lookup yields CDR1 SNHLY and CDR2 FYNNEI. The length of the CDR3 is 16 residues. Unmatched junction bases numbered 23, after V lost 11 bases and J lost 10 bases. The CDR3 DNA reads TGTGCCGGCCGAGGTCCCTCGGGAGGACTACAATGGGAGCAGTTCTTC. It codes for CAGRGPSGGLQWEQFF.

The V gene is TRBV9, the J gene TRBJ1-2; D not certain. Trimming stripped 2 bases from V and 10 bases from J, with 15 bases between. The CDR3 is 13 amino acids. Germline V gene sequence: CDR1 SGDLS, CDR2 YYNGEE. The CDR3 nucleotides are TGTGCCAGCAGCGTGATGTCCGGGTGGGCCTACACCTTC. The encoded protein is CASSVMSGWAYTF.

This rearrangement joins TRBV4-1 to TRBJ2-7, with 8 nucleotides matching TRBD2. V lost 3 bases and J lost 2; bases outside the gene matches: 3. The CDR3 runs to 14 residues. Germline CDR1 reads MGHRA; CDR2 reads YSYEKL. CDR3 amino acids: CASSHTSGPYEQYF. The CDR3 bases are TGCGCCAGCAGCCATACTAGCGGCCCCTACGAGCAGTACTTC.

V and J are TRBV29-1 and TRBJ1-2; no definite D call. This CDR3 comprises 12 residues. V was shortened by 5 bases and J by 7 bases, with 14 bases between the two germline ends. CDR1 and CDR2 from the germline V gene are SQVTM and ANQGSEA. As DNA, the CDR3 is TGCAGCGTTTCTGGTTCTGGGTTTGGCTACACCTTC. This sequence encodes CSVSGSGFGYTF.

This clone was seen just once. The rearrangement links TRBV5-1 to TRBJ2-1, with D possibly being TRBD2 (6 bases). The CDR3 is made up of 16 amino acids. V lost 3 bases and J lost 0, with 13 bases in between. In germline, CDR1 is SGHRS, CDR2 YFSETQ. CDR3 nucleotides: TGCGCCAGCAGCTCATACGGGAGCAGCTCCTACAATGAGCAGTTCTTC. Translating gives CASSSYGSSSYNEQFF.

The chain couples TRBV29-1 to TRBJ2-7, with 7 bases that match TRBD2. From germline, CDR1 is SQVTM and CDR2 ANQGSEA. The CDR3 length is 13 residues. J lost 1 base, V lost 4 bases, and 4 bases had no gene match. DNA of the CDR3: TGCAGCGTTGCTAGCGGACCTTCCTACGAGCAGTACTTC. It encodes CSVASGPSYEQYF.

This clone was seen only once. CDR3 nucleotide sequence: TGTGCCAGCAGTCCCCTTAGTGGGAGGGCCTACAATGAGCAGTTCTTC. Its translation: CASSPLSGRAYNEQFF. V gene TRBV27 combines with J gene TRBJ2-1; 7 bases line up with TRBD2. This CDR3 contains 16 residues. Per the germline V gene, CDR1 is MNHEY and CDR2 is SMNVEV (reference sequence). The V and J ends lost 5 bases and 2 bases, in that order; junction bases with no gene match: 9.

The rearrangement joins TRBV27 to TRBJ2-1, with 12 bases fitting TRBD2. Germline V lookup: CDR1 MNHEY, CDR2 SMNVEV (reference sequence). J gave up 3 bases and V 6 bases, and 9 bases lay outside the gene matches. The CDR3 contains 17 residues. The CDR3 DNA is TGTGCCAGCAGGGGACCACTAGCGGGAGGACTCTACAATGAGCAGTTCTTC. Amino acid sequence: CASRGPLAGGLYNEQFF.

V usage is TRBV28 and J usage is TRBJ2-1; no firm D call. The V end lost 6 bases, the J end lost 0 bases, and 15 bases lay between the germline ends. The CDR3 totals 16 residues. CDR1 is MDHEN, CDR2 SYDVKM, per germline. This CDR3 reads CASSHLDSDSYNEQFF. CDR3 nucleotides: TGTGCCAGCAGCCACCTAGACTCGGACTCCTACAATGAGCAGTTCTTC.

J is TRBJ2-7 and V is TRBV7-6; D not certain. The CDR3 has 14 amino acids. Per the germline V gene, CDR1 is SGHVS and CDR2 is FNYEAQ. V was trimmed by 1 base and J by 3 bases, leaving 10 bases between them. CDR3 amino acids: CASSLESTYYEQYF. CDR3 in DNA: TGTGCCAGCAGCTTAGAATCGACATACTACGAGCAGTACTTC.

The chain uses TRBV7-9 and TRBJ2-7; D possibly corresponds to TRBD2 (6 bases). Trimming removed 5 bases from V and 2 bases from J, with 16 bases in between. The CDR3 extends over 15 amino acids. Germline V lookup: CDR1 SEHNR, CDR2 FQNEAQ (reference sequence). The CDR3 loop is CASSREYELTYEQYF. CDR3 DNA: TGTGCCAGCAGCCGGGAGTACGAACTAACCTACGAGCAGTACTTC.

Regarding this clone: The same CDR3 can be traced to other DNA sequences in this sample. The chain carries TRBV2 and TRBJ1-2; D not resolved. The CDR3 is 12 amino acids. V was cut by 7 bases and J by 8 bases, with 14 bases left in between. The germline V gene has CDR1 SNHLY and CDR2 FYNNEI. The CDR3 spells CASTAGGYGYTF. The CDR3 nucleotides are TGTGCCAGCACTGCGGGAGGGTACGGCTACACCTTC.

The chain uses TRBV4-1 and TRBJ2-1, with 7 bases that match TRBD2. CDR1 and CDR2 (germline): MGHRA, YSYEKL. The CDR3 is 16 amino acids. J gave up 2 bases and V 2 bases, and 6 bases lay outside the gene matches. The CDR3 DNA reads TGCGCCAGCAGCCAACCGGGACTACGTCCCTACAATGAGCAGTTCTTC. Amino acid sequence: CASSQPGLRPYNEQFF.

This clone was counted only a few times. In the same sample, other DNA sequences code for this CDR3. CDR3 protein: CASSAGTGGYEQYF. CDR3 in DNA: TGTGCCAGCAGTGCCGGGACAGGGGGCTACGAGCAGTACTTC. The genes are TRBV27 and TRBJ2-7; 11 bases match TRBD1. Germline CDR1 MNHEY, CDR2 SMNVEV (reference sequence). Trimming removed 5 bases from V and 3 bases from J; junction bases left unmatched: 3. CDR3 size: 14 residues.

The chain couples TRBV11-3 to TRBJ2-1, with no clear D. Germline V gene lookup returns CDR1 SGHNT and CDR2 YENEEA. V was clipped by 3 bases and J by 3 bases, with 3 bases between them. The CDR3 spans 12 residues. Written as DNA, the CDR3 is TGTGCCAGCAGCTTCCACTACAATGAGCAGTTCTTC. Translated, it gives CASSFHYNEQFF.

This chain joins TRBV6-1 and TRBJ2-7; D may correspond to TRBD1 or TRBD2 (6 bases each). The CDR3 consists of 14 residues. V was trimmed by 4 bases and J by 2 bases, leaving 12 bases between them. CDR1 and CDR2 from the germline V gene are MNHNS and SASEGT. The DNA for the CDR3 is TGTGCCAGCAGTGGGGGGGACACTACCTACGAGCAGTACTTC. It encodes CASSGGDTTYEQYF.

This clone occurred once. The chain couples TRBV11-3 to TRBJ1-1; D unresolved. The germline V and J ends were trimmed by 5 bases and 6 bases, with 13 bases remaining between them. Germline loops: CDR1 SGHNT, CDR2 YENEEA. The CDR3 spans 13 residues. The CDR3 sequence: CASSQRKAAEAFF. DNA of the CDR3: TGTGCCAGCAGCCAGCGGAAGGCGGCTGAAGCTTTCTTT.

The count of this clone is one. The chain carries TRBV6-5 and TRBJ1-1; D is possibly TRBD1 (5 bases). This CDR3 is built from 15 residues. Trimming shortened V by 0 bases and J by 3 bases, and 11 bases separated the two germline ends. CDR1 and CDR2 (germline): MNHEY, SVGAGI. The CDR3 protein is CASSYSLGVHTEAFF. CDR3 bases: TGTGCCAGCAGTTACTCTCTAGGGGTCCACACTGAAGCTTTCTTT.

This chain links TRBV4-1 with TRBJ1-1; maybe TRBD1 (6 bases). The CDR3 consists of 16 residues. Trimming shortened V by 0 bases and J by 3 bases, and 14 bases separated the two germline ends. The V gene's germline CDR1 is MGHRA and CDR2 YSYEKL. CDR3 DNA: TGCGCCAGCAGCCAAGAAATGGTCAGGGGTCACACTGAAGCTTTCTTT. Translation: CASSQEMVRGHTEAFF.

This chain joins TRBV11-2 and TRBJ2-7; either TRBD1 or TRBD2 may fit D (5 bases each). The CDR3 length is 14 residues. Trimming stripped 3 bases from V and 0 bases from J, with 9 bases between. CDR1 and CDR2 (germline): SGHAT, FQNNGV. DNA of the CDR3: TGTGCCAGCAGCTTGGGGGTGCCCTCCTACGAGCAGTACTTC. As protein: CASSLGVPSYEQYF.

This clone occurred a few times. This rearrangement joins TRBV4-1 to TRBJ1-4; D call uncertain. V was trimmed by 1 base and J by 1 base, leaving 4 bases between them. There are 14 residues in the CDR3. Germline assignment: CDR1 MGHRA and CDR2 YSYEKL. CDR3 sequence: CASSQARTNEKLFF. DNA for the CDR3: TGCGCCAGCAGCCAAGCTAGAACTAATGAAAAACTGTTTTTT.

Only a few counts were recorded for this clone. The genes are TRBV7-9 and TRBJ1-1, with 8 nucleotides matching TRBD1. Germline V CDR1 and CDR2: SEHNR, FQNEAQ (reference sequence). The CDR3 contains 10 residues. Trimming cost V 11 bases and J 8 bases; bases outside gene matches: 4. This CDR3 is CAGQGIEAFF. The CDR3, as DNA: TGTGCCGGACAGGGAATCGAAGCTTTCTTT.

The V and J genes are TRBV15 and TRBJ2-6, with TRBD2 as a possible D gene (5 bases). Germline lookup yields CDR1 LNHNV and CDR2 YYDKDF (reference sequence). V was cut by 11 bases and J by 0 bases, with 20 bases left in between. The CDR3 totals 17 residues. The CDR3, as DNA: TGTGCCGTAAGGAGACTCGACTACAACTCTGGGGCCAACGTCCTGACTTTC. Translating it yields CAVRRLDYNSGANVLTF. The variable domain in full, completed from reference TRBV15 and TRBJ2-6, reads DAMVIQNPRYQVTQFGKPVTLSCSQTLNHNVMYWYQQKSSQAPKLLFHYYDKDFNNEADTPDNFQSRRPNTSFCFLDIRSPGLGDTAMYLCAVRRLDYNSGANVLTFGAGSRLTVL.

This sequence joins TRBV5-8 and TRBJ2-7; D not resolved. There are 11 residues in the CDR3. V gave up 2 bases and J gave up 4 bases, with 4 bases separating them. Germline V CDR1 and CDR2: SGHTS, YDEGEE. CDR3 residues: CASSFPYEQYF. The CDR3 region has the DNA TGTGCCAGCAGCTTTCCATACGAGCAGTACTTC. Complete variable domain (other parts from reference TRBV5-8 and TRBJ2-7): EAGVTQSPTHLIKTRGQQATLRCSPISGHTSVYWYQQALGLGLQFLLWYDEGEERNRGNFPPRFSGRQFPNYSSELNVNALELEDSALYLCASSFPYEQYFGPGTRLTVT.

V gene TRBV10-1 combines with J gene TRBJ1-3; 7 bases map to TRBD1. Germline V gene data show CDR1 as WNHNN and CDR2 as SYGVQD (reference sequence). This CDR3 spans 13 amino acids. V gave up 8 bases and J gave up 4 bases; unmatched junction bases: 5. This chain's CDR3 is CASARGPGNTIYF. The CDR3 coding sequence is TGCGCCAGCGCTAGGGGGCCCGGAAACACCATATATTTT.

The CDR3 protein is CASSLHPPLAASNSFIYEQYF. In DNA, the CDR3 is TGCGCCAGCAGCTTGCACCCCCCATTGGCGGCCTCGAATTCTTTTATCTACGAGCAGTACTTC. This sequence joins TRBV5-1 and TRBJ2-7; no clear D gene. CDR3 length: 21 amino acids. The V end lost 1 base, the J end lost 3 bases, and 32 bases lay between the germline ends. Germline assignment: CDR1 SGHRS and CDR2 YFSETQ.